A single sample gave rise to the 5 T cell receptor beta chains below, sequenced in a study of blood T cells in healthy people across ages. Primed by a sample-barcoded 5' primer and a J-beta primer mix, a second PCR proceeded for roughly 7 to 12 cycles. TCRdb ran MiXCR on the 5' RACE reads and lists one entry per CDR3 protein. The profile shows 1.5 million to 2 million distinct CDR3 sequences, roughly 27% of them singletons. Sequencing was done on a sample of blood. These receptors all stem from a woman aged 25 to 39 in good health.

This clonotype was counted a few times. This may be a read error, as it is one base from a much larger clone. This chain links TRBV6-4 with TRBJ2-7; D might be TRBD2 (6 bases). Germline loops: CDR1 MRHNA, CDR2 SNTAGT. The CDR3 is made up of 10 amino acids. The CDR3 coding sequence is TGTGCCAGCAGGGACTACGTGCAGTACTTC. This encodes CASRDYVQYF.

Concerning this clonotype: Compared with germline, one end of the junction differs, possibly owing to a read error. The chain carries TRBV9 and TRBJ2-5, with D possibly TRBD2 on 6 matching bases. CDR1 SGDLS and CDR2 YYNGEE come from the germline V gene. The CDR3 is 15 residues long. CDR3 loop: CAGSVAAGSQETQYF. CDR3 in DNA: TGTGCCGGCAGCGTAGCCGCGGGGTCCCAAGAGACCCAGTACTTC.

The chain joins TRBV10-3 to TRBJ1-1; D is unresolved. Trimming stripped 10 bases from V and 1 base from J, with 10 bases between. The CDR3 consists of 12 residues. Germline-derived CDR1 and CDR2 are ENHRY and SYGVKD. The CDR3 coding sequence is TGTGCCACGGGGAAGGCGAACACTGAAGCTTTCTTT. This sequence encodes CATGKANTEAFF.

With respect to this clonotype: This may arise from a read error, as a much more abundant clone is one base away. The chain joins TRBV21-1 to TRBJ2-7; the table's D call, TRBD2, has no DNA check behind it. TRBV21-1 is a known pseudogene. The CDR3 covers 18 residues. The CDR3 reads CASSPTSGDNSGIYEQYF. CDR3 sequence (DNA): TGTGCCAGCAGCCCGACTAGCGGGGATAATTCTGGGATATACGAGCAGTACTTC.

The rearrangement uses TRBV9 and TRBJ2-5, with D perhaps assigned TRBD1 or TRBD2 (5 bases each). This CDR3 is 13 amino acids long. Germline lookup yields CDR1 SGDLS and CDR2 YYNGEE. The V end lost 0 bases, the J end lost 11 bases, and 14 bases lay between the germline ends. CDR3 loop: CASSVGGDIEQYF. The CDR3 region has the DNA TGTGCCAGCAGCGTAGGAGGGGATATAGAGCAGTACTTC.